The subject of this entry is one T cell receptor (beta chain). Its antigen is unknown. This specimen belongs to a study of cytomegalovirus exposure and HLA in healthy donors. At the time of sampling, donors were nominally healthy, though unrecorded immune exposures were likely. Study-level findings and limits: Associated with HLA alleles at 0.05 false discovery rate in a later analysis were over 15,000 TCR beta sequences. In a later analysis, TCR association rates varied by HLA locus: DRB1 most, HLA-C fewest. Cytomegalovirus status was reportedly diagnosed by the classifier with high sensitivity and specificity.

Looked up from germline, CDR1 is SEHNR and CDR2 is FQNEAQ (reference sequence). V lost 3 bases and J 0 bases, leaving 10 bases between the germline ends. CDR3 length: 15 amino acids. PCR employed 60 Vbeta and 13 Jbeta primers. Profiling relied on immunoSEQ multiplex PCR, and the TCRdb table lists in-frame clones only, not all of them. This table holds fewer than 200,000 clones, around 82% found once. The sequence derives from a male donor in good health and CMV-seronegative. Material for sequencing was PBMCs. The J gene is TRBJ2-3, the V gene TRBV7-9; D possibly corresponds to TRBD2 (6 bases). The CDR3 DNA follows: TGTGCCAGCAGCTTTTCGGCGGGGAGCACAGATACGCAGTATTTT. Translating it yields CASSFSAGSTDTQYF.